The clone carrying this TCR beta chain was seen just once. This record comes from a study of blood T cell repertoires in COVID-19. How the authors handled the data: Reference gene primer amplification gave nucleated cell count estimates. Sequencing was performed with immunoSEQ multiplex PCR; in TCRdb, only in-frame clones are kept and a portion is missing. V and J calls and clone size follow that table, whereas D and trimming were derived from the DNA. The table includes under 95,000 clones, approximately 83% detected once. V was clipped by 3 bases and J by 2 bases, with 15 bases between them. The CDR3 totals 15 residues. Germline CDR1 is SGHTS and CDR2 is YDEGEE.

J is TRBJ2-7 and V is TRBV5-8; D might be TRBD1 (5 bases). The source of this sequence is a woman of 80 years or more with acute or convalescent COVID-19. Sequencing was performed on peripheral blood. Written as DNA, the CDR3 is TGTGCCAGCAGCTCTCCCCGGACAAGGACCTACGAGCAGTACTTC. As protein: CASSSPRTRTYEQYF.